The 14 T cell receptor beta chains below come from one sample, sequenced in a study of tumor-infiltrating lymphocytes in primary liver carcinoma. Production of TCR beta cDNA used around 500 ng total RNA together with a constant-region primer. Generation of the TCR beta libraries relied on three nested multiplex PCR rounds using slightly modified ARM-PCR. Researchers ran the first two PCR rounds for approximately 10 cycles each with TRBV1-TRBV30 forward primers and a C-beta reverse primer. A single record per CDR3 protein comes from TCRdb applying MiXCR to the multiplex PCR reads. The sample consists of fewer than 400,000 distinct CDR3 sequences, 65% of them appearing once. The authors took blood RNA from unsorted whole blood and also extracted germline DNA. The material sequenced was peripheral blood. All receptors come from a man in his forties or fifties with primary liver carcinoma and hepatitis B virus infection.

The chain combines TRBV14 with TRBJ2-7; maybe TRBD2 (6 bases). V shed 2 bases and J shed 3 bases, with 17 bases lying between them. The CDR3 covers 16 residues. The germline V gene has CDR1 SGHDN and CDR2 FVKESK. CDR3 coding DNA: TGTGCCAGCAGCCAAAGATCGAGGCGGGAAGGCTACGAGCAGTACTTC. As protein: CASSQRSRREGYEQYF.

CDR3 sequence (DNA): TGTGTCTGCAGTTATAGACAATTTGGGGAGCTGTTTTTT. Protein sequence: CVCSYRQFGELFF. V and J are TRBV12-3 or TRBV12-4 and TRBJ2-2; no clear D gene. This CDR3 region has 13 residues.

On this clonotype: It may be a read error: a sequence one base away is much more abundant. This chain links TRBV4-3 with TRBJ2-5, with D possibly being TRBD2 (5 bases). The CDR3 length is 15 residues. V was pared by 2 bases and J by 6 bases, with 16 bases between. Germline-derived CDR1 and CDR2 are LGHNA and YSLEER. The CDR3 spells CASSQYLTEEKTQYF. CDR3 in DNA: TGCGCCAGCAGCCAATATCTAACGGAGGAAAAGACCCAGTACTTC.

This chain connects TRBV28 to TRBJ1-6; a possible D gene is TRBD1 (5 bases). There are 15 residues in the CDR3. Trimming cost V 10 bases and J 0 bases, with 13 bases left between them. The germline V gene encodes CDR1 MDHEN and CDR2 SYDVKM. CDR3 in amino acids: CANTGTRSYNSPLHF. CDR3 nucleotide sequence: TGTGCCAACACGGGGACCCGCTCCTATAATTCACCCCTCCACTTT. The variable domain in full, with the rest retrieved from reference TRBV28 and TRBJ1-6, is DVKVTQSSRYLVKRTGEKVFLECVQDMDHENMFWYRQDPGLGLRLIYFSYDVKMKEKGDIPEGYSVSREKKERFSLILESASTNQTSMYLCANTGTRSYNSPLHFGNGTRLTVT.

A word on this clonotype: A read error may be the cause here, since a much bigger clone is one base away. This chain uses TRBV6-1 with TRBJ2-5; 7 bases are a match to TRBD2. Germline lookup yields CDR1 MNHNS and CDR2 SASEGT. This CDR3 spans 13 amino acids. The CDR3 loop is CASRESGKETRYF. The CDR3 nucleotides are TGTGCCAGCAGGGAAAGCGGGAAAGAGACCCGGTACTTC.

This clonotype was found a few times. The V gene is TRBV7-9, the J gene TRBJ2-1; TRBD2 matches 12 bases. CDR3 length: 16 residues. Trimming removed 3 bases from V and 3 bases from J; junction bases left unmatched: 3. The V gene's germline CDR1 is SEHNR and CDR2 FQNEAQ (reference sequence). The DNA of the CDR3 is TGTGCCAGCAGCTTTGGGACTAGCGGGTTCTACAATGAGCAGTTCTTC. It translates to CASSFGTSGFYNEQFF.

Concerning this clonotype itself: An end of the junction does not agree with germline; a read error may underlie this. The V call is TRBV20-1, the J call TRBJ1-5; 11 nucleotides align to TRBD1. Germline V gene sequence: CDR1 DFQATT, CDR2 SNEGSKA (reference sequence). The CDR3 length is 14 residues. CDR3 amino acids: CSAPRTGGQQPQHF. The CDR3 DNA reads TGCAGTGCGCCAAGGACAGGGGGCCAACAGCCCCAACATTTT.

With regard to this clonotype: One end of the junction does not line up with germline, which may come from a read error. The chain links TRBV11-1 to TRBJ2-7; D perhaps matches TRBD2 (6 bases). The germline CDR1 and CDR2 sequences are SGHAT and FQDESV (reference sequence). The CDR3 runs to 14 residues. The DNA for the CDR3 is TGTACCAGCAGCCTAGGGACTTCGGTCTACGAGCAGTACTTC. It yields the protein CTSSLGTSVYEQYF.

Regarding this clonotype: As the CDR3 is not closed by the conserved phenylalanine or tryptophan, this likely results from a read error. The rearrangement joins TRBV6-2 or TRBV6-3 to TRBJ2-7; D is perhaps TRBD2 (6 bases). The CDR3 length is 14 residues. Trimming cost V 2 bases and J 2 bases, with 10 bases left between them. Germline CDR1 MNHEY, CDR2 SVGEGT. The CDR3: CASSYGGTPYEQYS. CDR3 nucleotides: TGTGCCAGCAGTTACGGGGGGACCCCCTACGAGCAGTACTCC.

A few counts support this clonotype. This chain uses TRBV25-1 with TRBJ2-5; D ambiguous. The V and J ends lost 2 bases and 5 bases respectively, with 9 bases between them. The CDR3 is made up of 13 amino acids. Germline-derived CDR1 and CDR2 are MGHDK and SYGVNS. CDR3 region: CASSEASTETQYF. CDR3 sequence (DNA): TGTGCCAGCAGTGAAGCCTCTACGGAGACCCAGTACTTC. Together with reference TRBV25-1 and TRBJ2-5, the CDR3 gives the full variable domain: EADIYQTPRYLVIGTGKKITLECSQTMGHDKMYWYQQDPGMELHLIHYSYGVNSTEKGDLSSESTVSRIRTEHFPLTLESARPSHTSQYLCASSEASTETQYFGPGTRLLVL.

A note on this clonotype: An end of the junction differs from the germline gene, which may be a read error. J is TRBJ2-5 and V is TRBV11-2, with 7 nucleotides matching TRBD2. Germline V gives CDR1 SGHAT, CDR2 FQNNGV. The CDR3 extends over 16 amino acids. Written as DNA, the CDR3 is TGTGCCAGCAGCATAGGACCAGCGGGAAACCAAGGGACCCAGTACTTC. Amino acid sequence: CASSIGPAGNQGTQYF.

This clonotype was observed once. The CDR3 carries no conserved terminal phenylalanine or tryptophan, so it likely arises from a read error. V and J are TRBV11-2 and TRBJ1-6, with D uncertain. This CDR3 has 14 amino acids. Germline V gene data show CDR1 as SGHAT and CDR2 as FQNNGV. The chain's CDR3 is CVSIQSLGNSHLHL. The CDR3, as DNA: TGTGTCAGCATCCAATCCCTCGGGAATTCACACCTCCACCTT.

This clonotype showed up many times. The gene calls are TRBV11-2 and TRBJ1-2, with D possibly TRBD1 on 6 matching bases. Trimming cost V 6 bases and J 3 bases, with 17 bases left between them. The CDR3 consists of 15 residues. CDR1 and CDR2 from the germline V gene are SGHAT and FQNNGV. In nucleotides, the CDR3 is TGTGCCAGCAGTCGGGAGGGGGGGCGCGACTATGGCTACACCTTC. Translation gives CASSREGGRDYGYTF.

Details on this clonotype: A read error may account for a junction end that differs from germline. The chain joins TRBV11-2 to TRBJ1-4; the D is unclear. Germline V lookup: CDR1 SGHAT, CDR2 FQNNGV. The CDR3 is made up of 17 amino acids. The CDR3: CASNFRGLGGVSEKLFF. CDR3 DNA sequence: TGTGCCAGCAACTTCCGAGGTTTGGGCGGGGTCAGTGAAAAACTGTTCTTT.